A selection of T cell receptor beta chains follows, all from one sample in a study of T cells in Graves' hyperthyroidism and ophthalmopathy. TCRdb re-derived calls from the multiplex PCR reads in MiXCR, one entry per CDR3 protein. The sample records 600,000 to 750,000 distinct CDR3 sequences, roughly a sixth being singletons. What was sequenced was blood. The receptors were sampled from a man aged 50-60 years with Graves' hyperthyroidism. CDR3s include the opening cysteine and the closing phenylalanine or tryptophan. A D gene is named only where the DNA matches it firmly. Clone size is given for some rows only: seen once, a few or many times, or a class if the clone is expanded.

D gene,clone size,J gene,V gene,CDR3 DNA,CDR3 protein
TRBD1,once,TRBJ1-1,TRBV11-2,TGTGCCAGCAGCACTCGGGGACAGGGGGCCACTGAAGCTTTCTTT,CASSTRGQGATEAFF
TRBD2,-,TRBJ2-1,TRBV12-3/TRBV12-4,TGTGCCAGCAGTTTAGGCTCTAGCGGGAGAGGCGAGCAGTTCTTC,CASSLGSSGRGEQFF
-,many,TRBJ1-6,TRBV14,TGTGCCAGCAGCCAAGCTATTGATTCACCCCTCCACTTT,CASSQAIDSPLHF
TRBD1,many,TRBJ2-7,TRBV7-6,TGTGCCAGCAGCTTCCGGACAGGGGACCGCTACGAGCAGTACTTC,CASSFRTGDRYEQYF
-,few,TRBJ1-1,TRBV6-5,TGTGCCAGCAGTTACTCGGGACCAATGAACACTGAAGCTTTCTTT,CASSYSGPMNTEAFF
TRBD2,many,TRBJ2-1,TRBV9,TGTGCCAGCAGCTCCATGGGGGGGAGCTCCTACAATGAGCAGTTCTTC,CASSSMGGSSYNEQFF
TRBD1,many,TRBJ1-1,TRBV7-9,TGTGCCAGCGACAGGGACAGCTTGAACACTGAAGCTTTCTTT,CASDRDSLNTEAFF
TRBD2,-,TRBJ2-7,TRBV7-8,TGTGCCAGCCTTTCCGGCCCTGGCTGGCGGGAGACCTACGAGCAGTACTTC,CASLSGPGWRETYEQYF
-,few,TRBJ2-7,TRBV5-1,TGCGCCAGCAGATGGTTGCCCAACCAACCCACCTACGAGCAGTACTTC,CASRWLPNQPTYEQYF
TRBD2,many,TRBJ2-5,TRBV2,TGTGCCACCACCGAACTAGCGGGAGCAGGGGGAGAGACCCAGTACTTC,CATTELAGAGGETQYF
TRBD2,many,TRBJ2-5,TRBV4-2,TGTGCCAGCAGCCAATGGGGGACTAGCGGGGCACAAGAGACCCAGTACTTC,CASSQWGTSGAQETQYF
-,many,TRBJ2-5,TRBV29-1,TGCAGCGTGTACGGAGGGGGCCAAGAGACCCAGTACTTC,CSVYGGGQETQYF
-,many,TRBJ2-1,TRBV4-3,TGCGCCAGCAGCCAGAGGGGCTATGGTGAGCAGTTCTTC,CASSQRGYGEQFF
-,few,TRBJ2-5,TRBV11-2,TGTGCCAGCAGCTTATTTTTGAGAGGGGCACAGGGAGAGACCCAGTACTTC,CASSLFLRGAQGETQYF
TRBD2,few,TRBJ2-2,TRBV6-4,TGTGCCAGCAGTTACTCTGCGGGAGGGCAGGCCGGGGAGCTGTTTTTT,CASSYSAGGQAGELFF
TRBD2,few,TRBJ2-7,TRBV5-1,TGCGCCAGCAGCTTGGTAGCGGGAGGTATCTACGAGCAGTACTTC,CASSLVAGGIYEQYF
TRBD1,-,TRBJ1-5,TRBV6-1,TGTGCCAGCAGTGAAGTGGCAGGGGGATTTAATCAGCCCCAGCATTTT,CASSEVAGGFNQPQHF
-,-,TRBJ1-2,TRBV27,TGTGCCAGCAGTTTAGTAAGGAGATATGGCTACACCTTC,CASSLVRRYGYTF
TRBD1,many,TRBJ2-1,TRBV6-1,TGTGCCAGCAGCCCTAGGGCAGGGGGCTATTACAATGAGCAGTTCTTC,CASSPRAGGYYNEQFF
TRBD1,many,TRBJ1-5,TRBV6-1,TGTGCCAGCACGCCGTCGGGACAGCCTAATCAGCCCCAGCATTTT,CASTPSGQPNQPQHF
-,many,TRBJ2-5,TRBV28,TGTGCCAGCAGTTCCGGACAGTGGCAGGCCCAGTACTTC,CASSSGQWQAQYF
-,-,TRBJ2-2,TRBV19,TGTGCCACTGACACTCCCGGGGAGCTGTTTTTT,CATDTPGELFF
-,-,TRBJ2-1,TRBV5-4,TGTGCCAGCAGCTTGGATCACAGGAGCTACAATGAGCAGTTCTTC,CASSLDHRSYNEQFF
-,-,TRBJ1-5,TRBV2,TGTGCCAGCAGTACGGACGGTAGCAATCAGCCCCAGCATTTT,CASSTDGSNQPQHF
TRBD2,many,TRBJ2-1,TRBV27,TGTGCCAGCAGTCAAGGGACTAGCGGGTACAATGAGCAGTTCTTC,CASSQGTSGYNEQFF
-,-,TRBJ2-3,TRBV7-2,TGTGCCAGCAGCTTAGACAGGCTGGATACGCAGTATTTT,CASSLDRLDTQYF
-,many,TRBJ1-4,TRBV7-2,TGTGCCAGCAGCCCCGGGGTAAATGAAAAACTGTTTTTT,CASSPGVNEKLFF
-,few,TRBJ1-2,TRBV27,TGTGCCAGCAGTTCCGACGACAGATATGGCTACACCTTC,CASSSDDRYGYTF
-,few,TRBJ2-2,TRBV30,TGTGCCTCGACGATGGGTCTAGTAGTCTACACCGGGGAGCTGTTTTTT,CASTMGLVVYTGELFF
-,many,TRBJ1-1,TRBV12-3/TRBV12-4,TGTGCCAGCAGTTTGAGAATCCGAAACACTGAAGCTTTCTTT,CASSLRIRNTEAFF
TRBD1,many,TRBJ2-2,TRBV28,TGTGCCAGCACCACCTGGGCAGGGGGTGGCGGGGAGCTGTTTTTT,CASTTWAGGGGELFF
-,-,TRBJ2-2,TRBV4-3,TGCGCCAGCAGCCAAGTAGTAGGACGGAACGGGGAGCTGTTTTTT,CASSQVVGRNGELFF
-,few,TRBJ1-5,TRBV7-8,TGTGCCAGCACCCGAGGAGGGGGTGGCAATCAGCCCCAGCATTTT,CASTRGGGGNQPQHF
-,many,TRBJ2-1,TRBV12-3/TRBV12-4,TGTGCCAGCAGCGGACCCGGGTATGGTGAGCAGTTCTTC,CASSGPGYGEQFF
-,few,TRBJ1-1,TRBV19,TGTGCCAGTAGATCCAGGGCGAACACTGAAGCTTTCTTT,CASRSRANTEAFF
-,many,TRBJ1-1,TRBV6-1,TGTGCCAGCAGTGAAGGACCAGCCAACACTGAAGCTTTCTTT,CASSEGPANTEAFF
-,many,TRBJ2-2,TRBV7-3,TGTGCCAGCAGCCAAGCTCCGGGACAAGGCACCGGGGAGCTGTTTTTT,CASSQAPGQGTGELFF
TRBD2,many,TRBJ2-1,TRBV12-3/TRBV12-4,TGTGCCAGCAGTTTATTGTTGAGGTTCGGGACTAGCGGGAGGGCCCGCCACAATGAGCAGTTCTTC,CASSLLLRFGTSGRARHNEQFF
-,few,TRBJ2-5,TRBV19,TGTGCCAGTAGTCCGAAGACAGGCTCAGAGACCCAGTACTTC,CASSPKTGSETQYF
-,-,TRBJ2-3,TRBV7-9,TGTGCCAGCAGTTTCCTTGAGTGGGAGGCACATACGCAGTATTTT,CASSFLEWEAHTQYF
TRBD2,many,TRBJ2-3,TRBV11-3,TGTGCCAGCAGCCCCGGGAGGAGTTCCACAGATACGCAGTATTTT,CASSPGRSSTDTQYF
TRBD2,-,TRBJ2-1,TRBV27,TGTGCCAGCAGAACTAGCGCTTACTCCTACAATGAGCAGTTCTTC,CASRTSAYSYNEQFF
TRBD1,-,TRBJ2-6,TRBV30,TGTGCCTGGAGTGGCGGGACAGGGGGTTTCGGGGCCAACGTCCTGACTTTC,CAWSGGTGGFGANVLTF
-,-,TRBJ2-7,TRBV5-6,TGTGCCAGCAGCCCATACAGAGACTACGAGCAGTACTTC,CASSPYRDYEQYF
-,few,TRBJ2-1,TRBV2,TGTGCCAGCAGTGTCGCAGGCGTGGGTTACAATGAGCAGTTCTTC,CASSVAGVGYNEQFF
TRBD1,many,TRBJ1-1,TRBV7-2,TGTGCCAGCAGCTTGACAGGGGGGGTAACTGAAGCTTTCTTT,CASSLTGGVTEAFF
TRBD2,few,TRBJ2-2,TRBV14,TGTGCCAGCAGCCATGCACTAGCGGGTTTTACCGGGGAGCTGTTTTTT,CASSHALAGFTGELFF
-,-,TRBJ2-3,TRBV19,TGTGCCAGTAGTACGGTACAGTCCCGCACAGATACGCAGTATTTT,CASSTVQSRTDTQYF
TRBD1,few,TRBJ2-5,TRBV5-1,TGCGCCAGCAGCCAACAGGGGGCTAGTAAAGAGACCCAGTACTTC,CASSQQGASKETQYF
TRBD2,few,TRBJ2-1,TRBV12-3/TRBV12-4,TGTGCCAGCAGTTTAGGATGGGACTACTACAATGAGCAGTTCTTC,CASSLGWDYYNEQFF
-,few,TRBJ1-2,TRBV6-2/TRBV6-3,TGTGCCAGCAGTTACGGGGGAGGGGCGGGAACTAACTATGGCTACACCTTC,CASSYGGGAGTNYGYTF